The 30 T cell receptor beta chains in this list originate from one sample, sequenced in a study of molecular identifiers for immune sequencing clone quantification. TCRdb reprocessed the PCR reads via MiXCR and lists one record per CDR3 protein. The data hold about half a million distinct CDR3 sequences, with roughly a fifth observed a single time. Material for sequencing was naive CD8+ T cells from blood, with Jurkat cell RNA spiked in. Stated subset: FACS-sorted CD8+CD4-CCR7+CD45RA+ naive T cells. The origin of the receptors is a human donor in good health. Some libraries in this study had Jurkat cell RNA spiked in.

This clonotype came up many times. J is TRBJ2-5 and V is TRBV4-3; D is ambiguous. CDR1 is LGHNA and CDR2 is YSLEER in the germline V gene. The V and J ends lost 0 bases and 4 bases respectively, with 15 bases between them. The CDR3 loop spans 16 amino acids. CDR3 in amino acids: CASSQDSQTLGETQYF. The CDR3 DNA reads TGCGCCAGCAGCCAAGATAGCCAGACATTGGGAGAGACCCAGTACTTC.

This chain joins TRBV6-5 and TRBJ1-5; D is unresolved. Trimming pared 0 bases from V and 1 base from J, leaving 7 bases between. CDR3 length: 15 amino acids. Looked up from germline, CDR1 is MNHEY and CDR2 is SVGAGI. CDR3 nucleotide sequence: TGTGCCAGCAGTTACTCTCCCAGCAGCAATCAGCCCCAGCATTTT. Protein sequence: CASSYSPSSNQPQHF.

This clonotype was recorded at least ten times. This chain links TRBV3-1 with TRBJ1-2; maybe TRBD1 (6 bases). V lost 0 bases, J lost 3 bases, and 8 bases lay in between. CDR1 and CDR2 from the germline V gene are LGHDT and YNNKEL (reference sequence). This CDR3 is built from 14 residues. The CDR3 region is CASSQEAGDYGYTF. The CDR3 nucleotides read TGTGCCAGCAGCCAAGAAGCAGGGGACTATGGCTACACCTTC.

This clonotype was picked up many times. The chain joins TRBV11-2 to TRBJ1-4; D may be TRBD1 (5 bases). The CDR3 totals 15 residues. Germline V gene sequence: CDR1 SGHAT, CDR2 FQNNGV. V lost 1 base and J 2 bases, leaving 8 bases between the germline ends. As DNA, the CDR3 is TGTGCCAGCAGCTTAGGGCCAGGGACTAATGAAAAACTGTTTTTT. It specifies CASSLGPGTNEKLFF.

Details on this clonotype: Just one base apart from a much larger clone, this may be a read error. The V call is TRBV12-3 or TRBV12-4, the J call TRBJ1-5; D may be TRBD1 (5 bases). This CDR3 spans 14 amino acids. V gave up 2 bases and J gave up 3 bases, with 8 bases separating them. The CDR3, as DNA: TGTGCCAGCAGTTTAATGGGACCCAATCAGCCCCAGCATTTT. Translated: CASSLMGPNQPQHF.

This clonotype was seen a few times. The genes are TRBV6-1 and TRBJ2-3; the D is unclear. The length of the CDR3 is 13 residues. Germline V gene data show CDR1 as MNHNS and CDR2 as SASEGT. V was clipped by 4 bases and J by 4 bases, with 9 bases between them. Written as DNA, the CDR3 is TGTGCCAGCAGTGCATACCAGGCAGATACGCAGTATTTT. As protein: CASSAYQADTQYF.

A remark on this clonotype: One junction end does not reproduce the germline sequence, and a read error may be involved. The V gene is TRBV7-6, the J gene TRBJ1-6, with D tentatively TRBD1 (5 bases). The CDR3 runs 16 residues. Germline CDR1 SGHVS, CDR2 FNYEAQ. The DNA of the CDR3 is TGTGCCAGCAGCGTCGCCGGGGGGGAATATAATTCACCCTTCCACTTT. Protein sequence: CASSVAGGEYNSPFHF.

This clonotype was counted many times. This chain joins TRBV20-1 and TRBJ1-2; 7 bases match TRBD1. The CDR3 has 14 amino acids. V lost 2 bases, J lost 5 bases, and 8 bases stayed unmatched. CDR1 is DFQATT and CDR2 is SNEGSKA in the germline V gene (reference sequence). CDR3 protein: CSARQDRAEYGYTF. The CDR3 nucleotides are TGCAGTGCTAGACAAGACAGGGCGGAGTATGGCTACACCTTC.

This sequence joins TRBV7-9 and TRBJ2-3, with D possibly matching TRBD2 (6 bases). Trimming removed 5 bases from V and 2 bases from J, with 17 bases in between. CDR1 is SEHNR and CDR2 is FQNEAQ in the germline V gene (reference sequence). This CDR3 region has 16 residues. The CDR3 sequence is CASSPRDSKTTDTQYF. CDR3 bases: TGTGCCAGCAGCCCCCGGGACTCCAAAACCACAGATACGCAGTATTTT.

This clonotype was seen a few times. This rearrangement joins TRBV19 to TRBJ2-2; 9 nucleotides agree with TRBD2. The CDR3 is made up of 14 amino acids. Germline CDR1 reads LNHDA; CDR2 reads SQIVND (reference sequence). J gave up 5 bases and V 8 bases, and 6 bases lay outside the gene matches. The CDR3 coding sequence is TGTGCCAGTGATAGCGGGAGATCTACCGGGGAGCTGTTTTTT. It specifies CASDSGRSTGELFF.

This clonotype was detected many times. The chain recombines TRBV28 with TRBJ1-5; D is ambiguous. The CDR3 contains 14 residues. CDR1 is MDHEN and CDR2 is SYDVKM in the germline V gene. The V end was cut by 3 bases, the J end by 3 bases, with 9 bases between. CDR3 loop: CASSFGLINQPQHF. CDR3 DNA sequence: TGTGCCAGCAGTTTTGGGCTAATCAATCAGCCCCAGCATTTT.

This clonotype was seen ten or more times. The CDR3: CASSYDYTDNYGYTF. The CDR3 bases are TGCGCCAGCAGCTACGACTATACAGACAACTATGGCTACACCTTC. This chain links TRBV5-1 with TRBJ1-2; D unresolved. CDR1 SGHRS and CDR2 YFSETQ come from the germline V gene. The CDR3 totals 15 residues. Trimming cost V 3 bases and J 2 bases, with 14 bases left between them.

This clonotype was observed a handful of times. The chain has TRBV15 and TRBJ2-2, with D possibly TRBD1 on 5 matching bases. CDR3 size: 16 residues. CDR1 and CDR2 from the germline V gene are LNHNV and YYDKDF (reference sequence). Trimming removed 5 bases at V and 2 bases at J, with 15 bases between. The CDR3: CATSQSLQENTGELFF. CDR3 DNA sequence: TGTGCCACCAGCCAGTCTCTACAGGAAAACACCGGGGAGCTGTTTTTT.

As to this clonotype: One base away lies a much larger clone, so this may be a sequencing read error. This CDR3 is CASSAGSGGLCQETQYF. The CDR3 coding sequence is TGTGCCAGCAGTGCGGGGTCGGGGGGCCTGTGCCAAGAGACCCAGTACTTC. The chain employs TRBV28 and TRBJ2-5, with D perhaps matching TRBD2 (7 bases). The V gene lost 5 bases and the J gene lost 1 base, with 20 bases spanning the gap. Germline CDR1 and CDR2: MDHEN and SYDVKM. This CDR3 region has 17 residues. The full variable domain, in which reference TRBV28 and TRBJ2-5 provide the parts outside the CDR3, is DVKVTQSSRYLVKRTGEKVFLECVQDMDHENMFWYRQDPGLGLRLIYFSYDVKMKEKGDIPEGYSVSREKKERFSLILESASTNQTSMYLCASSAGSGGLCQETQYFGPGTRLLVL.

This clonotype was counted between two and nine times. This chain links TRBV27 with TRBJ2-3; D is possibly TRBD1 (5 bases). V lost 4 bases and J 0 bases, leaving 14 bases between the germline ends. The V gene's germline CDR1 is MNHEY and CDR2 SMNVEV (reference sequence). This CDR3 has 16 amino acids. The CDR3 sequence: CASSSPQGSSTDTQYF. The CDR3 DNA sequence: TGTGCCAGCAGTTCCCCCCAGGGAAGCAGCACAGATACGCAGTATTTT.

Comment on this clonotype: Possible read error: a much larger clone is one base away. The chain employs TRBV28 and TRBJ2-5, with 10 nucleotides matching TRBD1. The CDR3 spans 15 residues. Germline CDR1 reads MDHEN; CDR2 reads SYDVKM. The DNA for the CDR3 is TGTGCCAGCAGTCGGACAGGGGGTAACTTGAAGACCCAGCACTTC. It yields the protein CASSRTGGNLKTQHF. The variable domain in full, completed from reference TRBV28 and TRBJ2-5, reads DVKVTQSSRYLVKRTGEKVFLECVQDMDHENMFWYRQDPGLGLRLIYFSYDVKMKEKGDIPEGYSVSREKKERFSLILESASTNQTSMYLCASSRTGGNLKTQHFGPGTRLLVL.

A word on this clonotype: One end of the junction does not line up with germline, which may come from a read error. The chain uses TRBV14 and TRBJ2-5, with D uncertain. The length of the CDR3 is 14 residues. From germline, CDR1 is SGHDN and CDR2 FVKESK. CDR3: CASSQTAYQETHYF. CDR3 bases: TGTGCCAGCAGCCAAACAGCGTACCAAGAGACCCATTACTTC.

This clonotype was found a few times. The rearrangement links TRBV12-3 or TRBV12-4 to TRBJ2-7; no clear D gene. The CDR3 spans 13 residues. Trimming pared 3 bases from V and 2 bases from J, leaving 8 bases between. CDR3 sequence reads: CASSFLTPYEQYF. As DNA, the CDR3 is TGTGCCAGCAGTTTCCTGACCCCCTACGAGCAGTACTTC.

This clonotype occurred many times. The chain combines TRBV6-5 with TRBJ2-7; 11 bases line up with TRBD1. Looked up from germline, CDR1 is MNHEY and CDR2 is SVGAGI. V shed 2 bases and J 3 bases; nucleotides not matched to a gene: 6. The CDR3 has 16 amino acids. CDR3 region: CASSYERTGGSYEQYF. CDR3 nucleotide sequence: TGTGCCAGCAGTTACGAACGGACAGGGGGCAGCTACGAGCAGTACTTC.

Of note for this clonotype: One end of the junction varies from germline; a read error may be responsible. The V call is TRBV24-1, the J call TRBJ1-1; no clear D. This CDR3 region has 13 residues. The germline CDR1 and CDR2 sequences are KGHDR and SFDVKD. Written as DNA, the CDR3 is TGTGCCGCCAGTGCCGGGGTAAACACTGAAGCTTTCTTT. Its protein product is CAASAGVNTEAFF.

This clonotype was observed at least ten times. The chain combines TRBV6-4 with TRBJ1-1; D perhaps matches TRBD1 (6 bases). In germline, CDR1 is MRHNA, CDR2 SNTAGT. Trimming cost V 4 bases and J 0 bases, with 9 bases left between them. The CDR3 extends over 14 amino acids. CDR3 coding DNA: TGTGCCAGCAGTGGACAGGTAATGAACACTGAAGCTTTCTTT. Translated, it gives CASSGQVMNTEAFF.

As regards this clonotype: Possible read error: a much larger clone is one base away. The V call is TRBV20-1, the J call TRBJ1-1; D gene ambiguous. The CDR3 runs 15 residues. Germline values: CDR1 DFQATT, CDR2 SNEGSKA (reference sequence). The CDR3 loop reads CSAREGRGYNTAAFF. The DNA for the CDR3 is TGCAGTGCTAGAGAAGGACGGGGATACAACACTGCAGCTTTCTTT.

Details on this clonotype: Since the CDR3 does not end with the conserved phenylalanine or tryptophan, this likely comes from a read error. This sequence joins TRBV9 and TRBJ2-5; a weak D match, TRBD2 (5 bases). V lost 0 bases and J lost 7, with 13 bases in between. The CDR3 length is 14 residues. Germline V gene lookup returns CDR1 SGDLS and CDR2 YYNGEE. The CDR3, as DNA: TGTGCCAGCAGCGTAGCAGGAGCCGGAGGGACCCAGTACCTC. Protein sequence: CASSVAGAGGTQYL.

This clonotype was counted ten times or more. CDR3: CASSLIHRATNEKLFF. DNA of the CDR3: TGTGCCAGCAGCTTAATACACCGTGCAACTAATGAAAAACTGTTTTTT. This chain joins TRBV7-2 and TRBJ1-4; no clear D. The CDR3 length is 16 residues. V dropped 2 bases and J dropped 0 bases, with 10 bases sitting between them. Germline CDR1 and CDR2: SGHTA and FQGNSA. Variable domain in full (rest from reference TRBV7-2 and TRBJ1-4): GAGVSQSPSNKVTEKGKDVELRCDPISGHTALYWYRQSLGQGLEFLIYFQGNSAPDKSGLPSDRFSAERTGGSVSTLTIQRTQQEDSAVYLCASSLIHRATNEKLFFGSGTQLSVL.

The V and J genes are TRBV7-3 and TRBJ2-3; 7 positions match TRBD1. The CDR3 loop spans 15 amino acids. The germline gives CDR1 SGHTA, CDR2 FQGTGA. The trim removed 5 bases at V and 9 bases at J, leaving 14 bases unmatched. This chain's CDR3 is CASSPFVGTEITQYF. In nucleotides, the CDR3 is TGTGCCAGCAGCCCGTTCGTTGGGACAGAGATAACGCAGTATTTT.

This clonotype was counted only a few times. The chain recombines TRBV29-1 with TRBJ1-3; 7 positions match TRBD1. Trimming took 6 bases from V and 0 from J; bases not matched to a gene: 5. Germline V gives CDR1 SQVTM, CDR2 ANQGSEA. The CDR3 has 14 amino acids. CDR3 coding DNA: TGCAGCGTAACGGGACAGCTCTCTGGAAACACCATATATTTT. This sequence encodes CSVTGQLSGNTIYF.

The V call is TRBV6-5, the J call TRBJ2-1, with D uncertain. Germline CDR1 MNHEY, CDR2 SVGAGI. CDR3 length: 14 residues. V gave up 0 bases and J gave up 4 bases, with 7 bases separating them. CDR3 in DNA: TGTGCCAGCAGTTACTCCGGGTCTTACAATGAGCAGTTCTTC. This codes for CASSYSGSYNEQFF.

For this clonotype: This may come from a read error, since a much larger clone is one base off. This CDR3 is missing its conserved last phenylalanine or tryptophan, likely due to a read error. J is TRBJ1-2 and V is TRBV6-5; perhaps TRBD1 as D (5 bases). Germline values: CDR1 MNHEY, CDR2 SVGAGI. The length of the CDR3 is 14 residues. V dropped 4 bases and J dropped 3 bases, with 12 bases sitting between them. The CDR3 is CASSFLTDHYGYTL. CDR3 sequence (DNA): TGTGCCAGCAGTTTCCTGACAGACCACTATGGCTACACCCTC.

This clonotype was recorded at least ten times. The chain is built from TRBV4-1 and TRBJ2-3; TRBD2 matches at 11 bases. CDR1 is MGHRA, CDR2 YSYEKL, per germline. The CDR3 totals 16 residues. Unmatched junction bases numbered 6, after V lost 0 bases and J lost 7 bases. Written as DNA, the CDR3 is TGCGCCAGCAGCCAAGATTCTACTAGCGGGGGTTATACGCAGTATTTT. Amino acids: CASSQDSTSGGYTQYF.

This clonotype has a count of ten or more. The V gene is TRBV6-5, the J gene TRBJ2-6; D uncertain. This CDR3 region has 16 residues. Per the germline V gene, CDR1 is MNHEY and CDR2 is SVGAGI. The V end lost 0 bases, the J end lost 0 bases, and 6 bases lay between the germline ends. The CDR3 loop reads CASSYSWGSGANVLTF. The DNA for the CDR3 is TGTGCCAGCAGTTACTCGTGGGGCTCTGGGGCCAACGTCCTGACTTTC.